This passage covers 19 T cell receptor beta chains from one sample sequenced in a study of vaccination and CD4 T cells after COVID-19. Sequenced with the Oncomine TCR Beta short-read assay was DNA taken from cultured CD4+ T cells. One entry per CDR3 protein, called by TCRdb with MiXCR from the PCR reads. The sample contains roughly 20,000 distinct CDR3 sequences, under 55% of which appear only once. Their specific antigens are unknown. Treatment indicated: approximately 9-day PBMC culture with coronavirus spike peptide pools or control peptides (ViraFEST assay). The material was CD4+ T cells from blood, cultured in vitro, obtained before SARS-CoV-2 vaccination. Receptors were obtained from a human donor who had recovered from COVID-19.

The CDR3 here is CASSVSGSLEKLFF. The DNA of the CDR3 is TGTGCCAGCAGTGTAAGCGGCAGCCTTGAAAAACTGTTTTTT. The genes are TRBV6-1 and TRBJ1-4; D not certain. Deletions cut 4 bases from V and 7 bases from J, with 13 bases between. CDR1 MNHNS and CDR2 SASEGT come from the germline V gene. The CDR3 totals 14 residues.

The V call is TRBV9, the J call TRBJ2-2; D is possibly TRBD2 (5 bases). The V gene lost 3 bases and the J gene lost 2 bases, with 11 bases spanning the gap. The CDR3 contains 15 residues. Germline V gives CDR1 SGDLS, CDR2 YYNGEE. The DNA for the CDR3 is TGTGCCAGCAGCGGAGGGAGCGTAAACACCGGGGAGCTGTTTTTT. Protein sequence: CASSGGSVNTGELFF.

This clonotype was counted between two and nine times. The chain has TRBV6-1 and TRBJ1-5; TRBD1 is a possible D gene (6 bases). This CDR3 is built from 17 residues. V was pared by 5 bases and J by 7 bases, with 24 bases between. Germline V gives CDR1 MNHNS, CDR2 SASEGT. The CDR3: CASSRSPGGGRAQPQHF. The CDR3 DNA reads as TGTGCCAGCAGTCGCTCACCCGGGGGGGGGCGCGCCCAGCCCCAGCATTTT.

J is TRBJ2-1 and V is TRBV11-3; the match to TRBD1 covers 7 bases. J gave up 1 base and V 3 bases, and 0 bases lay outside the gene matches. The V gene's germline CDR1 is SGHNT and CDR2 YENEEA. The CDR3 spans 14 residues. The CDR3 nucleotides are TGTGCCAGCAGCTTGGGACAGTCCTACAATGAGCAGTTCTTC. As protein: CASSLGQSYNEQFF.

This rearrangement joins TRBV4-2 to TRBJ2-5; D not resolved. This CDR3 contains 12 residues. Germline loops: CDR1 LGHNA, CDR2 YNFKEQ. V lost 4 bases, J lost 6 bases, and 9 bases lay in between. The CDR3 loop is CASSLSAKTQYF. CDR3 DNA sequence: TGTGCCAGCAGCCTTTCAGCGAAGACCCAGTACTTC.

In its sample, this clonotype was seen a few times. J is TRBJ2-5 and V is TRBV12-3 or TRBV12-4; the D gene is possibly TRBD2 (6 bases). V was trimmed by 6 bases and J by 2 bases, leaving 10 bases between them. This CDR3 is built from 13 residues. The CDR3 bases are TGTGCCAGCAGCCTCGGGACTCAAGAGACCCAGTACTTC. Its protein product is CASSLGTQETQYF.

This clonotype was recorded a few times. The chain links TRBV28 to TRBJ1-5, with D uncertain. This CDR3 spans 18 amino acids. V was clipped by 3 bases and J by 0 bases, with 18 bases between them. CDR1 is MDHEN, CDR2 SYDVKM, per germline. In DNA, the CDR3 is TGTGCCAGCAGTTTGGAACAGAACACCCAATATAGCAATCAGCCCCAGCATTTT. It translates to CASSLEQNTQYSNQPQHF.

This clonotype was detected a few times. The J gene is TRBJ1-5, the V gene TRBV6-1; D is unclear. V lost 7 bases, J lost 6 bases, and 13 bases lay in between. Germline assignment: CDR1 MNHNS and CDR2 SASEGT. The CDR3 extends over 13 amino acids. This chain's CDR3 is CASTRGLAQPQHF. DNA for the CDR3: TGTGCCAGCACTCGGGGATTGGCTCAGCCCCAGCATTTT.

A few counts support this clonotype. The chain links TRBV6-1 to TRBJ1-2, with D possibly TRBD1 on 6 matching bases. The V gene lost 6 bases and the J gene lost 7 bases, with 15 bases spanning the gap. Germline V gene sequence: CDR1 MNHNS, CDR2 SASEGT. The CDR3 consists of 13 residues. The CDR3 coding sequence is TGTGCCAGCAGCAGGACAGCAAGGGGTGGCTACACCTTC. Translated: CASSRTARGGYTF.

The J gene is TRBJ2-3, the V gene TRBV6-1; D possibly corresponds to TRBD1 (5 bases). There are 15 residues in the CDR3. Per germline, CDR1 MNHNS and CDR2 SASEGT. V dropped 8 bases and J dropped 2 bases, with 17 bases sitting between them. CDR3 in amino acids: CASVSHRRYTDTQYF. The DNA of the CDR3 is TGTGCCAGCGTATCGCACAGGCGTTACACAGATACGCAGTATTTT.

This clonotype was counted between two and nine times. This chain joins TRBV27 and TRBJ1-5, with TRBD1 matching 7 bases. Trimming at V came to 4 bases and at J to 6 bases, leaving 3 bases not matched to a gene. The germline V gene has CDR1 MNHEY and CDR2 SMNVEV (reference sequence). The CDR3 sequence is 13 residues long. The DNA for the CDR3 is TGTGCCAGCAGTTCTGGGACAGCTCAGCCCCAGCATTTT. Translated, it gives CASSSGTAQPQHF.

The chain combines TRBV2 with TRBJ1-2; D remains unclear. The CDR3 runs 13 residues. Germline V lookup: CDR1 SNHLY, CDR2 FYNNEI. V lost 6 bases and J 4 bases, leaving 12 bases between the germline ends. The CDR3: CASSLRELYGYTF. The CDR3 DNA reads as TGTGCCAGCAGCTTGAGGGAGCTCTATGGCTACACCTTC.

V and J are TRBV19 and TRBJ1-1; perhaps TRBD1 as D (6 bases). The germline V gene encodes CDR1 LNHDA and CDR2 SQIVND (reference sequence). Trimming stripped 6 bases from V and 0 bases from J, with 11 bases between. The CDR3 is 14 residues long. The CDR3 is CASRGGHLNTEAFF. CDR3 in DNA: TGTGCCAGTAGAGGGGGACACCTGAACACTGAAGCTTTCTTT. Full variable domain (outside the CDR3, taken from reference TRBV19 and TRBJ1-1): DGGITQSPKYLFRKEGQNVTLSCEQNLNHDAMYWYRQDPGQGLRLIYYSQIVNDFQKGDIAEGYSVSREKKESFPLTVTSAQKNPTAFYLCASRGGHLNTEAFFGQGTRLTVV.

This clonotype turned up a few times. The chain carries TRBV2 and TRBJ2-2; D remains unclear. The length of the CDR3 is 15 residues. The V and J ends lost 4 bases and 3 bases respectively, with 12 bases between them. Germline V gene lookup returns CDR1 SNHLY and CDR2 FYNNEI. CDR3 residues: CASSVTAGDTGELFF. The CDR3 nucleotides are TGTGCCAGCAGTGTCACCGCCGGCGACACCGGGGAGCTGTTTTTT.

The chain links TRBV7-2 to TRBJ1-2; 9 nucleotides align to TRBD1. Looked up from germline, CDR1 is SGHTA and CDR2 is FQGNSA. Trimming at V came to 0 bases and at J to 2 bases, leaving 1 base not matched to a gene. The CDR3 length is 15 residues. CDR3 residues: CASSLATGGNYGYTF. The DNA for the CDR3 is TGTGCCAGCAGCTTAGCGACAGGGGGAAACTATGGCTACACCTTC.

This clonotype was found a few times. V usage is TRBV11-3 and J usage is TRBJ2-7; possibly TRBD2 for D (5 bases). The V end lost 4 bases, the J end lost 2 bases, and 9 bases lay between the germline ends. Germline lookup yields CDR1 SGHNT and CDR2 YENEEA. This CDR3 is 13 amino acids long. The CDR3 is CASSSGEPYEQYF. In nucleotides, the CDR3 is TGTGCCAGCAGCTCCGGGGAACCCTACGAGCAGTACTTC.

The chain links TRBV29-1 to TRBJ2-2; D may be TRBD1 (6 bases). CDR1 and CDR2 (germline): SQVTM, ANQGSEA. Trimming left V 4 bases short and J 3 bases short, with 12 bases between. The CDR3 is made up of 14 amino acids. CDR3 sequence reads: CSVGQQGHTGELFF. Written as DNA, the CDR3 is TGCAGCGTTGGTCAACAGGGACACACCGGGGAGCTGTTTTTT.

J is TRBJ1-5 and V is TRBV2; D gene uncertain. V was cut by 3 bases and J by 0 bases, with 6 bases left in between. The CDR3 runs 14 residues. The germline gives CDR1 SNHLY, CDR2 FYNNEI. CDR3 sequence: CASSDTYSNQPQHF. The CDR3 region has the DNA TGTGCCAGCAGTGACACTTATAGCAATCAGCCCCAGCATTTT.

The chain combines TRBV4-3 with TRBJ1-5; no clear D. The CDR3 has 13 residues. Trimming stripped 1 base from V and 7 bases from J, with 8 bases between. Germline V lookup: CDR1 LGHNA, CDR2 YSLEER. Here the CDR3 DNA reads TGCGCCAGCAGCCAAGGTCGTTCCCAGCCCCAGCATTTT. As protein: CASSQGRSQPQHF.